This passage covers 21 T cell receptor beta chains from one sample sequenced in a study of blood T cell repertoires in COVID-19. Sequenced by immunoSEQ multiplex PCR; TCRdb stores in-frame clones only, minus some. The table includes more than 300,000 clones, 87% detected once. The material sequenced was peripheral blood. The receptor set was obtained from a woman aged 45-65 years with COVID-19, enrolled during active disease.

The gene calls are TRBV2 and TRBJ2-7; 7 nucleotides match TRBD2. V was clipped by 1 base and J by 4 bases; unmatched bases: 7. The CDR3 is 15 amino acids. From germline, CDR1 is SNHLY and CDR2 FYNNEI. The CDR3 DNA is TGTGCCAGCAGTGAAGGAACGGGAGGCGGTTACGAGCAGTACTTC. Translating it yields CASSEGTGGGYEQYF. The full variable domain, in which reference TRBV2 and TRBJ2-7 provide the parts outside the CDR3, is EPEVTQTPSHQVTQMGQEVILRCVPISNHLYFYWYRQILGQKVEFLVSFYNNEISEKSEIFDDQFSVERPDGSNFTLKIRSTKLEDSAMYFCASSEGTGGGYEQYFGPGTRLTVT.

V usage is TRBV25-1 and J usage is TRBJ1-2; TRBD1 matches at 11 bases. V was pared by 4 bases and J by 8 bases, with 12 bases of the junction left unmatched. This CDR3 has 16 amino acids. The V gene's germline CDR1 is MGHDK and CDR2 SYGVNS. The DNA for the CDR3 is TGTGCCAGCAGTGCCCGGACAGGGGGCTTTTCTCGCGGCTACACCTTC. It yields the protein CASSARTGGFSRGYTF.

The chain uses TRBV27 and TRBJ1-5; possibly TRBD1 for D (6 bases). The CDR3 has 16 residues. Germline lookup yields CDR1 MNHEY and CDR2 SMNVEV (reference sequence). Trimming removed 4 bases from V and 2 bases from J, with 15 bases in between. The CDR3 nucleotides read TGTGCCAGCAGTTCCCTAGGGGCAGGGGGCAATCAGCCCCAGCATTTT. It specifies CASSSLGAGGNQPQHF.

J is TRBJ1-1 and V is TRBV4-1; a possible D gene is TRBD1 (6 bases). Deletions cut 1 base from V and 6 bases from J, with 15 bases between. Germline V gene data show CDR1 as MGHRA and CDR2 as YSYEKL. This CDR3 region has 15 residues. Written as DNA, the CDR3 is TGCGCCAGCAGCCAAGCGGACAGAAGGTACGCTGAAGCTTTCTTT. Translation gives CASSQADRRYAEAFF.

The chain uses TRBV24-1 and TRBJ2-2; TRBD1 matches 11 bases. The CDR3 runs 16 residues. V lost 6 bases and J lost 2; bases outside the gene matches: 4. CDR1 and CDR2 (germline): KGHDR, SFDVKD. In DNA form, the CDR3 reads TGTGCCACCAGTAGGGACAGGGGGTCCAACACCGGGGAGCTGTTTTTT. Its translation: CATSRDRGSNTGELFF.

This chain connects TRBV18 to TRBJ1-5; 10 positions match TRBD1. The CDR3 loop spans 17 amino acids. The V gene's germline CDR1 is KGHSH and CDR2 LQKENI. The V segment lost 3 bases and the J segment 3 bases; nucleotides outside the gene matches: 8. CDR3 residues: CASSPGRDRGDNQPQHF. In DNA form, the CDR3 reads TGTGCCAGCTCACCGGGCCGGGACAGGGGAGACAATCAGCCCCAGCATTTT.

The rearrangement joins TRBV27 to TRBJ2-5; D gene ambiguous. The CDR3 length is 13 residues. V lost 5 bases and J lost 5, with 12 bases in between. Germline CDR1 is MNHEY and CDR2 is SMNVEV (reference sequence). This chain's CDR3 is CASSTYLEETQYF. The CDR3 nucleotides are TGTGCCAGCAGTACCTACCTAGAGGAGACCCAGTACTTC.

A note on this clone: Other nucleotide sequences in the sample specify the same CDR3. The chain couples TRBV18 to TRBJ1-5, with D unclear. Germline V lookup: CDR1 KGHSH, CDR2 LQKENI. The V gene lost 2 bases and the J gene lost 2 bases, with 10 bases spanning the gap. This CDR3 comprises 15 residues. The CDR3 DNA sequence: TGTGCCAGCTCACCAGATAGAGGCGGCAATCAGCCCCAGCATTTT. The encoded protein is CASSPDRGGNQPQHF.

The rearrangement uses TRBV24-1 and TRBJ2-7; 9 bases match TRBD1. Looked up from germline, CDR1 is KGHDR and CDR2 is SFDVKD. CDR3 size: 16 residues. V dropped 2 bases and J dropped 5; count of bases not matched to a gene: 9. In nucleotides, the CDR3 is TGTGCCACCAGTGATTCTCTCGGACAGGGGAACGACGAGCAGTACTTC. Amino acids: CATSDSLGQGNDEQYF.

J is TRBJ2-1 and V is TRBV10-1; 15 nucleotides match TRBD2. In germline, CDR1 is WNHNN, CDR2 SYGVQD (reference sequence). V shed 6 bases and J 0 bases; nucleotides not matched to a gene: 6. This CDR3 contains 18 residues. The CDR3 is CASRPGLAGGFSYNEQFF. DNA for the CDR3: TGCGCCAGCAGGCCGGGACTAGCGGGGGGTTTCTCCTACAATGAGCAGTTCTTC.

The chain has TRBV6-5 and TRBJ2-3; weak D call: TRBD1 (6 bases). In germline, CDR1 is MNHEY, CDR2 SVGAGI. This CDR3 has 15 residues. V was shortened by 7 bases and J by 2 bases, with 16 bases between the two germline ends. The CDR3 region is CASTPQTGYTDTQYF. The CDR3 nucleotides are TGTGCCAGCACCCCTCAAACAGGGTACACAGATACGCAGTATTTT.

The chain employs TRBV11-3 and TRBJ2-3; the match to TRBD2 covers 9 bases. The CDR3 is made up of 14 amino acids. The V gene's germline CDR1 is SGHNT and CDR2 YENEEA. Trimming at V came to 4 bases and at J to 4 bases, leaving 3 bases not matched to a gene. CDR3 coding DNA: TGTGCCAGCAGCTCCCGACTAGCGGCAGATACGCAGTATTTT. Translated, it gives CASSSRLAADTQYF.

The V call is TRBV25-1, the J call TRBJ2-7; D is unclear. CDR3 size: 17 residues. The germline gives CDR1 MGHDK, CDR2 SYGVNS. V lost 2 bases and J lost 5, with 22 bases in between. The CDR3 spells CASSEPGRPPVVHEQYF. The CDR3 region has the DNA TGTGCCAGCAGTGAACCGGGTAGACCGCCGGTCGTCCACGAGCAGTACTTC.

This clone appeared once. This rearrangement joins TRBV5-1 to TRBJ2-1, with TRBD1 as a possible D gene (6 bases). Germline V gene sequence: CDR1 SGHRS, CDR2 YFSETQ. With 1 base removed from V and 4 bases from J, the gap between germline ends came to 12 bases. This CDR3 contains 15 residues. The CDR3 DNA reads TGCGCCAGCAGCTTGATGGACAGCAAGTACAATGAGCAGTTCTTC. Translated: CASSLMDSKYNEQFF.

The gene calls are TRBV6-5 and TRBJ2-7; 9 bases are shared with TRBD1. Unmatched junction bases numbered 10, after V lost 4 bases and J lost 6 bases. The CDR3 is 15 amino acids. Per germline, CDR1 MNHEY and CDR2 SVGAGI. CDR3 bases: TGTGCCAGCAGTTCCCAACCGGGACAGGGTGGCGAGCAGTACTTC. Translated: CASSSQPGQGGEQYF.

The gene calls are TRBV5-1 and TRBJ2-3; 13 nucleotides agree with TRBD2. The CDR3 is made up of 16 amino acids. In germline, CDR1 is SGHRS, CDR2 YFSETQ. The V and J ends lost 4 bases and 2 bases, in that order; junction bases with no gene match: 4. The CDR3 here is CASSLGTSGTTDTQYF. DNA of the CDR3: TGCGCCAGCAGCCTTGGGACTAGCGGGACCACAGATACGCAGTATTTT.

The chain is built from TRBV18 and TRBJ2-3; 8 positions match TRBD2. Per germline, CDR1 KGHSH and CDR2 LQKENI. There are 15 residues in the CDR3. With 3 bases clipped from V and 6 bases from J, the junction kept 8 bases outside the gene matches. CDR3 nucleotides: TGTGCCAGCTCACCGGTGGGCAGCGGGAGCGATACGCAGTATTTT. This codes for CASSPVGSGSDTQYF.

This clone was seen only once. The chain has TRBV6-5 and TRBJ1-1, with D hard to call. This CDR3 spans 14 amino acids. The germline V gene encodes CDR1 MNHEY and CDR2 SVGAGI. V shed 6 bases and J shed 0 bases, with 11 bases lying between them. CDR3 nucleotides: TGTGCCAGCAGGGAGCTCTTTATGAACACTGAAGCTTTCTTT. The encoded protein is CASRELFMNTEAFF.

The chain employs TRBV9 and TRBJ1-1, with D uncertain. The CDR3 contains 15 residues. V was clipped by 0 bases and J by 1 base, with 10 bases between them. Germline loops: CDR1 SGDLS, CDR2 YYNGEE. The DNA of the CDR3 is TGTGCCAGCAGCGTAGTCGGGGAAACGAACACTGAAGCTTTCTTT. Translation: CASSVVGETNTEAFF.

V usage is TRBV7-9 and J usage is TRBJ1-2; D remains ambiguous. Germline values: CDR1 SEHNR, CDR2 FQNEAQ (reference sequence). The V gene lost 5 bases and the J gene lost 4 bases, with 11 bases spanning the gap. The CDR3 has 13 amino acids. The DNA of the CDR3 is TGTGCCAGCAGCCCCGCTATTATCTATGGCTACACCTTC. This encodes CASSPAIIYGYTF.

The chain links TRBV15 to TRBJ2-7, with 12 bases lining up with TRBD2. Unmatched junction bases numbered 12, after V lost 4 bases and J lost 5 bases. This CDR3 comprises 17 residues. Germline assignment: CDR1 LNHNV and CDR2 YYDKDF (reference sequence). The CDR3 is CATSMLAGGPFVHEQYF. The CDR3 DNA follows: TGTGCCACCAGCATGCTAGCGGGAGGGCCGTTCGTCCACGAGCAGTACTTC.